Following are 17 T cell receptor beta chains from one sample sequenced in a study of OX40 agonist ivuxolimab in advanced cancers. The repertoire was sequenced with immunoSEQ multiplex PCR; TCRdb's copy has only in-frame clones and lacks some. The repertoire holds 60,000 to 65,000 clones, roughly nine tenths seen once, with 0.62% in the top ten. Sequencing was performed on CD4+ or CD8+ T cells sorted from blood, taken in a trial of the OX40 agonist ivuxolimab. The receptors shown here come from an adult with an advanced solid tumor such as melanoma, head and neck, liver or kidney cancer.

The table lists this clone with a count of one. The V call is TRBV15, the J call TRBJ2-5; 12 nucleotides match TRBD2. CDR1 is LNHNV and CDR2 is YYDKDF in the germline V gene (reference sequence). The CDR3 is made up of 17 amino acids. The V and J ends lost 2 bases and 5 bases, in that order; junction bases with no gene match: 9. Written as DNA, the CDR3 is TGTGCCACCAGCAGAAGAGGGACTAGCGGGCGGCGGGAGACCCAGTACTTC. Translating it yields CATSRRGTSGRRETQYF.

The chain couples TRBV18 to TRBJ1-4; 7 nucleotides agree with TRBD1. The CDR3 runs to 14 residues. V shed 2 bases and J 5 bases; nucleotides not matched to a gene: 2. Looked up from germline, CDR1 is KGHSH and CDR2 is LQKENI. In DNA form, the CDR3 reads TGTGCCAGCTCACCAAACAGGGGAAATGAAAAACTGTTTTTT. This codes for CASSPNRGNEKLFF.

This chain connects TRBV19 to TRBJ2-1; TRBD2 matches at 12 bases. The germline V gene encodes CDR1 LNHDA and CDR2 SQIVND (reference sequence). The V gene end was trimmed by 3 bases and the J gene end by 8 bases; junction bases not matched to a gene: 8. The length of the CDR3 is 16 residues. CDR3 region: CASSIGTSGFGDEQFF. CDR3 coding DNA: TGTGCCAGTAGTATCGGGACTAGCGGGTTCGGCGATGAGCAGTTCTTC.

The chain carries TRBV2 and TRBJ2-5; 8 nucleotides align to TRBD2. The CDR3 is 13 residues long. Germline-derived CDR1 and CDR2 are SNHLY and FYNNEI. After removal of 6 bases from V and 7 bases from J, the junction contained 7 bases not matched to a gene. The DNA for the CDR3 is TGTGCCAGCAGAGGGACTAGTGGAGGGACCCAGTACTTC. It encodes CASRGTSGGTQYF.

This chain links TRBV19 with TRBJ1-1; 7 bases are a match to TRBD1. CDR3 length equals 13 residues. The germline CDR1 and CDR2 sequences are LNHDA and SQIVND (reference sequence). With 0 bases clipped from V and 6 bases from J, the junction kept 1 base outside the gene matches. The CDR3 nucleotides are TGTGCCAGTAGTATAGAGGGGACAGCTGAAGCTTTCTTT. It is translated as CASSIEGTAEAFF.

This clone appeared a single time. The chain has TRBV5-4 and TRBJ2-3; D assignment may be TRBD1 or TRBD2 (5 bases each). V gave up 1 base and J gave up 0 bases, with 12 bases separating them. The CDR3 runs to 16 residues. Germline-derived CDR1 and CDR2 are SGHNT and YYREEE (reference sequence). The CDR3 DNA is TGTGCCAGCAGCTTGCCAGGGACGGTAAGCACAGATACGCAGTATTTT. Its protein product is CASSLPGTVSTDTQYF.

This clone has a single count. V is TRBV25-1 and J is TRBJ1-6; D unclear. Germline loops: CDR1 MGHDK, CDR2 SYGVNS. There are 17 residues in the CDR3. Trimming took off 3 bases at V and 0 bases at J, with 12 bases between the two ends. In DNA, the CDR3 is TGTGCCAGCAGTGAGAGCCGATTGAGCTCCTATAATTCACCCCTCCACTTT. This gives the protein CASSESRLSSYNSPLHF.

The V gene is TRBV11-3, the J gene TRBJ1-3; no firm D call. The CDR3 is 14 amino acids. V was cut by 7 bases and J by 0 bases, with 10 bases left in between. Germline V gene sequence: CDR1 SGHNT, CDR2 YENEEA. For the CDR3, the DNA is TGTGCCAGCACCCTCAGAAGCTCTGGAAACACCATATATTTT. Its protein is CASTLRSSGNTIYF.

The rearrangement uses TRBV15 and TRBJ2-3; TRBD2 aligns across 10 bases. The CDR3 is 17 residues long. Germline loops: CDR1 LNHNV, CDR2 YYDKDF (reference sequence). Unmatched junction bases numbered 11, after V lost 5 bases and J lost 3 bases. The CDR3 loop reads CATSRKREGQGTDTQYF. The DNA of the CDR3 is TGTGCCACCAGCCGTAAGCGGGAGGGGCAGGGAACAGATACGCAGTATTTT.

This sequence joins TRBV10-3 and TRBJ2-1; D gene unclear. Germline loops: CDR1 ENHRY, CDR2 SYGVKD. The CDR3 has 11 amino acids. Trimming stripped 3 bases from V and 10 bases from J, with 7 bases between. CDR3 nucleotides: TGTGCCATCAGTGATGAAGGGGAGCAGTTCTTC. It is translated as CAISDEGEQFF.

In this sample, this clone turned up once. The V call is TRBV30, the J call TRBJ1-2, with 8 bases aligning to TRBD1. Germline lookup yields CDR1 GTSNPN and CDR2 SVGIG (reference sequence). The CDR3 is made up of 13 amino acids. The J segment lost 4 bases and the V segment lost 1 base, leaving 2 bases of the junction unmatched. The CDR3 DNA sequence: TGTGCCTGGAGTGCGACAGGGGCCTATGGCTACACCTTC. Protein: CAWSATGAYGYTF.

A single count supports this clone. The chain employs TRBV10-3 and TRBJ1-2; perhaps TRBD1 as D (5 bases). Between the trimmed V and J ends, which lost 0 bases and 0 bases, there was a span of 11 bases. Germline CDR1 and CDR2: ENHRY and SYGVKD. The CDR3 contains 16 residues. The CDR3 protein is CAISESQGNTNYGYTF. As DNA, the CDR3 is TGTGCCATCAGTGAGTCGCAGGGTAACACTAACTATGGCTACACCTTC.

This clone has just a few counts. This chain uses TRBV6-5 with TRBJ1-5; 8 positions match TRBD1. Germline values: CDR1 MNHEY, CDR2 SVGAGI. Trimming took 6 bases from V and 2 from J; bases not matched to a gene: 6. The CDR3 consists of 15 residues. This CDR3 reads CASRPDRAGNQPQHF. Written as DNA, the CDR3 is TGTGCCAGCAGACCGGACAGGGCCGGCAATCAGCCCCAGCATTTT.

The CDR3 spells CASSRQRVFASGDKSGNTIYF. The CDR3 DNA sequence: TGTGCCAGTAGTCGACAGAGGGTCTTTGCGAGCGGCGACAAGTCTGGAAACACCATATATTTT. V gene TRBV19 combines with J gene TRBJ1-3, with D perhaps TRBD1 (5 bases). The CDR3 consists of 21 residues. With 5 bases removed from V and 1 base from J, the gap between germline ends came to 30 bases. The germline V gene encodes CDR1 LNHDA and CDR2 SQIVND (reference sequence).

This clone has only a few counts. The V gene is TRBV9, the J gene TRBJ1-6, with D unclear. This CDR3 region has 14 residues. Germline V gives CDR1 SGDLS, CDR2 YYNGEE. The V and J ends lost 0 bases and 11 bases respectively, with 12 bases between them. The chain's CDR3 is CASSVAPTGAPLHF. In DNA form, the CDR3 reads TGTGCCAGCAGCGTAGCTCCAACGGGTGCACCCCTCCACTTT. The variable domain in full, with the rest retrieved from reference TRBV9 and TRBJ1-6, is DSGVTQTPKHLITATGQRVTLRCSPRSGDLSVYWYQQSLDQGLQFLIQYYNGEERAKGNILERFSAQQFPDLHSELNLSSLELGDSALYFCASSVAPTGAPLHFGNGTRLTVT.

CDR3 DNA sequence: TGTGCCTGGAGCACTCTCTACCTAGAGACCCAGTACTTC. Translation gives CAWSTLYLETQYF. The chain carries TRBV30 and TRBJ2-5; D unresolved. Trimming removed 3 bases at V and 4 bases at J, with 12 bases between. The CDR3 has 13 amino acids. Germline V gene data show CDR1 as GTSNPN and CDR2 as SVGIG (reference sequence). Filled out from reference TRBV30 and TRBJ2-5, the complete variable domain reads SQTIHQWPATLVQPVGSPLSLECTVEGTSNPNLYWYRQAAGRGLQLLFYSVGIGQISSEVPQNLSASRPQDRQFILSSKKLLLSDSGFYLCAWSTLYLETQYFGPGTRLLVL.

The DNA of the CDR3 is TGTGCCAGCAGCTCACGACAGGGGGCTCTTCTTAACTATGGCTACACCTTC. It encodes CASSSRQGALLNYGYTF. The chain recombines TRBV11-2 with TRBJ1-2; 10 nucleotides align to TRBD1. Germline trimming cut 4 bases from V and 1 base from J; bases unmatched to any gene: 9. Per germline, CDR1 SGHAT and CDR2 FQNNGV. The length of the CDR3 is 17 residues.